The clone carrying this TCR beta chain was counted between two and nine times. Antigen unknown. These data originate in a study of identical twins. TCRdb used MiXCR to reprocess the 5' RACE reads, holding one entry per CDR3 protein. The table records about 520,000 distinct CDR3 sequences, approximately 22% of them present only once. General study points: Sequences that were beta out-of-frame showed weaker excess twin sharing. Compared with models, monozygotic twins showed more out-of-frame TCR alpha sharing.

The same sample was also studied in work on T cells expressing NK-cell markers. From that report: For a few donors, these clonotypes were likewise the leading ones in the CD3+CD56-NKG2C+ fraction.

The sequenced material came from CD4+ T cells sorted from blood. This receptor was obtained from a woman younger than 35 in good health.

As DNA, the CDR3 is TGCAGTGCCCTGGGGGGGGACCAAGAGACCCAGTACTTC. The encoded protein is CSALGGDQETQYF. This chain links TRBV20-1 with TRBJ2-5; 7 bases are shared with TRBD2. CDR1 is DFQATT, CDR2 SNEGSKA, per germline (reference sequence). J was trimmed by 0 bases and V by 6 bases; bases with no gene match: 4. This CDR3 has 13 amino acids.